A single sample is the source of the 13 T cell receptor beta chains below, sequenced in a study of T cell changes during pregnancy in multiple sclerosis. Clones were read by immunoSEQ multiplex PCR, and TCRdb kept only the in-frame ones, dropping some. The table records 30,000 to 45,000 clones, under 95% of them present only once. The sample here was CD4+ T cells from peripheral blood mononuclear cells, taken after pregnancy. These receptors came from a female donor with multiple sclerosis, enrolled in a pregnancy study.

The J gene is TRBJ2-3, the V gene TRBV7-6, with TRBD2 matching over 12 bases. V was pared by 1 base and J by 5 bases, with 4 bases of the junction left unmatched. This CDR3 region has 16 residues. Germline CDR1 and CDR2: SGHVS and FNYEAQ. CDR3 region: CASSLGLAGGRDTQYF. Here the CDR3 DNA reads TGTGCCAGCAGCTTAGGCCTAGCGGGGGGGCGAGATACGCAGTATTTT. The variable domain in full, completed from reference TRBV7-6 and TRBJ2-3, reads GAGVSQSPRYKVTKRGQDVALRCDPISGHVSLYWYRQALGQGPEFLTYFNYEAQQDKSGLPNDRFSAERPEGSISTLTIQRTEQRDSAMYRCASSLGLAGGRDTQYFGPGTRLTVL.

This chain's CDR3 is CASSPTGTVGTEAFF. The CDR3 DNA reads TGTGCCAGCAGCCCGACAGGGACGGTCGGCACTGAAGCTTTCTTT. The chain uses TRBV5-5 and TRBJ1-1; 7 positions agree with TRBD1. The CDR3 runs to 15 residues. Germline CDR1 and CDR2: SGHKS and YYEKEE (reference sequence). V gave up 4 bases and J gave up 4 bases; unmatched junction bases: 10.

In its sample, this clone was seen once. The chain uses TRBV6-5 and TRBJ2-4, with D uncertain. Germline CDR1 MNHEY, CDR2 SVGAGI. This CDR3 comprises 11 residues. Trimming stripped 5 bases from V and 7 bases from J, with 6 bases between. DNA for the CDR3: TGTGCCAGCAGTAAACACAACATTCAGTACTTC. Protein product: CASSKHNIQYF.

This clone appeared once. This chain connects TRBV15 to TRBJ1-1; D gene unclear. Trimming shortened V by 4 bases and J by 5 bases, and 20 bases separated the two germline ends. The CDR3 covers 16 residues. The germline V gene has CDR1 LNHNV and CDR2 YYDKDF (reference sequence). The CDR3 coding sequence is TGTGCCACCAGCAAAAGACCCGGGAGCCTACAGACTGAAGCTTTCTTT. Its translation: CATSKRPGSLQTEAFF.

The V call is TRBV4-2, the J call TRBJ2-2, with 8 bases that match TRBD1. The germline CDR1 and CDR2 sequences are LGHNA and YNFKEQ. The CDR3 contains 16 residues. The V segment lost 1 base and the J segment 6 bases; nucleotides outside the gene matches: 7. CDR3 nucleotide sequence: TGTGCCAGCAGCCAAGTTTTTACAGGGGGTGCCGGGGAGCTGTTTTTT. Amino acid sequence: CASSQVFTGGAGELFF.

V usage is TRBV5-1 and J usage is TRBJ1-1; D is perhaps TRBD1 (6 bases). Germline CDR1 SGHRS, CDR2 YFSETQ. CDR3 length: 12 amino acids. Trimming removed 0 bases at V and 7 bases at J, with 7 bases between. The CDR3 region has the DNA TGCGCCAGCAGCTTGGTAGGGGGTGAAGCTTTCTTT. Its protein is CASSLVGGEAFF.

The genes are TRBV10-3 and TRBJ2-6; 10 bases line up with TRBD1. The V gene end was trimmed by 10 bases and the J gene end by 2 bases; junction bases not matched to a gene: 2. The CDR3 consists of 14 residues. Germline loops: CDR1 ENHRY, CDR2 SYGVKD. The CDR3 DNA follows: TGTGCCACCGGGACAGGGGCTGGGGCCAACGTCCTGACTTTC. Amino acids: CATGTGAGANVLTF.

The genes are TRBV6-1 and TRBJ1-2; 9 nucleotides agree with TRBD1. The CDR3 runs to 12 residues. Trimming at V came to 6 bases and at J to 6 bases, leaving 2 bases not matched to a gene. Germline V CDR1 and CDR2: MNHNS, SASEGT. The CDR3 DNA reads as TGTGCCAGCAGCTGGACAGGGGATGGCTACACCTTC. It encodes CASSWTGDGYTF.

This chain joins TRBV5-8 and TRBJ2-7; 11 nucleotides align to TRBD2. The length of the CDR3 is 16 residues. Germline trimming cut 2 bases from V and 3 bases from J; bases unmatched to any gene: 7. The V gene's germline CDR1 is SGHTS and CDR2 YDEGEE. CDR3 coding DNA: TGTGCCAGCAGCTTCTCAGGGACTAGCGGACTCTACGAGCAGTACTTC. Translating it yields CASSFSGTSGLYEQYF.

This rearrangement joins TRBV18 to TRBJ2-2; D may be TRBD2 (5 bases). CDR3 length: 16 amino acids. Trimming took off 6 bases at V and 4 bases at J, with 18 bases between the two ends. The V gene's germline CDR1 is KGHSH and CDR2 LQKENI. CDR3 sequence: CASSHAIFGSTGELFF. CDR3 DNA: TGTGCCAGCTCCCACGCCATTTTTGGGAGCACCGGGGAGCTGTTTTTT.

The CDR3: CASMRQQSTDTQYF. The CDR3 nucleotides read TGTGCCAGCATGAGACAGCAATCGACAGATACGCAGTATTTT. The chain employs TRBV2 and TRBJ2-3; possibly TRBD1 for D (5 bases). CDR1 SNHLY and CDR2 FYNNEI come from the germline V gene. The CDR3 totals 14 residues. Trimming left V 7 bases short and J 3 bases short, with 14 bases between.

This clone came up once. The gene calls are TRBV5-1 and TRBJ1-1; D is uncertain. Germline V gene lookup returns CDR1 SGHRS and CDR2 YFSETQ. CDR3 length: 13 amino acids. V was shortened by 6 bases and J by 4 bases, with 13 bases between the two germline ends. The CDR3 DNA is TGCGCCAGCACCCGGAACGGAGGCACTGAAGCTTTCTTT. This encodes CASTRNGGTEAFF.

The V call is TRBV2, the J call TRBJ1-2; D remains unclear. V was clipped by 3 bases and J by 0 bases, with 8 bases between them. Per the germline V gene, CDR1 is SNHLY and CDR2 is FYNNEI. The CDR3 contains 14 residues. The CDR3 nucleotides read TGTGCCAGCAGTGAGGCGGGAGCTAACTATGGCTACACCTTC. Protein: CASSEAGANYGYTF.